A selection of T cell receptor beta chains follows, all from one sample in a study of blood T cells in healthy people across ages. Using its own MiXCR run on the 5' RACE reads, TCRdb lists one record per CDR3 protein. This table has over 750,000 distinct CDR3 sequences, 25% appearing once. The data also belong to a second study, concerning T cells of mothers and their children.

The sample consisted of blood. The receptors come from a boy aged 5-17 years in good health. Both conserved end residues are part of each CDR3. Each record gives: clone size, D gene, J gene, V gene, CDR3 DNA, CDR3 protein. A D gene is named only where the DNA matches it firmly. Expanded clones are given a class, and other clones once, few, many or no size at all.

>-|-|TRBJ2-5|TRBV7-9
TGTGCCAGCAGCATTTCCTTCGGCGAGACCCAGTACTTC
CASSISFGETQYF
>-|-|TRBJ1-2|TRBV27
TGTGCCGGCAGTTTAAGCCCCGGGACACACTATGGCTACACCTTC
CAGSLSPGTHYGYTF
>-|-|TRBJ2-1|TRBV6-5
TGTGCCAGCAGTTACCCTGCACTAGCTGGAACCTACAATGAGCAGTTCTTC
CASSYPALAGTYNEQFF
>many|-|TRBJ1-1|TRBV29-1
TGCAGCGTTGAATCAGGGGTCTACACTGAAGCTTTCTTT
CSVESGVYTEAFF
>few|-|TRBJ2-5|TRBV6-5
TGTGCCAGCAGTTACGCCGAAGGGCGGACGGGCCCTCGAGAGACCCAGTACTTC
CASSYAEGRTGPRETQYF
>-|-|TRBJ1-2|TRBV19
TGCGCCAGTAGGACGAAGGTAGATTTCAGGAACTATGGCTACACCTTC
CASRTKVDFRNYGYTF
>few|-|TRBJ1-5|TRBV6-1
TGTGCCAGCAGTGCGTTAAATCAGCCCCAGCATTTT
CASSALNQPQHF
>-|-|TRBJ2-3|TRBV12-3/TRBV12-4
TGTGCCAGCAGTTTGAGGGTTGGCACAGATACGGAGTATTTT
CASSLRVGTDTEYF
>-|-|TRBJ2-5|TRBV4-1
TGCGCCAGCAGCCAAGCTAGTGGGTCGGTCCAAGAGACCCAGTACTTC
CASSQASGSVQETQYF
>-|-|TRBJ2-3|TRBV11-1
TGTGCCAGCACTGCACAAGACTCCAGCACAGATACGCAGTATTTT
CASTAQDSSTDTQYF
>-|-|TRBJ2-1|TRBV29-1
TGCAGCGTAGAAGGGACGGATCCCTACAATGAGCAGTTCTTC
CSVEGTDPYNEQFF
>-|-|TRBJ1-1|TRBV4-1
TGCGCCAGCAGCCAAGATCCCGTGGACACTGAAGCTTTCTTT
CASSQDPVDTEAFF
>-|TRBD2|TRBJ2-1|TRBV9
TGTGCCAGCAGCACGCGTCTAGCGGGGGAATACAATGAGCAGTTCTTC
CASSTRLAGEYNEQFF
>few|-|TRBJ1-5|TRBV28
TGTGCCAGCAGTCCGGGCGCAGGGAGACGTCAGCCCCAGCATTTT
CASSPGAGRRQPQHF
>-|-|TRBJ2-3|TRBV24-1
TGTGCCACCAGTGACCTTAGCGACGGCACAGATACGCAGTATTTT
CATSDLSDGTDTQYF
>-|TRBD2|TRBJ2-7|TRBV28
TGTGCCAGCAGCCCTGTAGGACTAGCGGCCTACGAGCAGTACTTC
CASSPVGLAAYEQYF
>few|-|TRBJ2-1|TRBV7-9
TGTGCCAGCAGCTCGGACGGGCGGAGATACAATGAGCAGTTCTTC
CASSSDGRRYNEQFF
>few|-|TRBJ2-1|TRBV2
TGTGCCACCGTACTGTGGCGGGACGATAATGAGCAGTTCTTC
CATVLWRDDNEQFF
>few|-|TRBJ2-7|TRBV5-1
TGCGCCAGCAGCTTGTACTCAGGGCCCTACGAGCAGTACTTC
CASSLYSGPYEQYF
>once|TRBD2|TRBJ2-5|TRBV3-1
TGTGCCAGCAGCCAAGATCCGGGACTAGCGGAGCGGACCCAGTACTTC
CASSQDPGLAERTQYF
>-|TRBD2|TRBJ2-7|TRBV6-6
TGTGCCAGCCAAGTTCTAGCGGGAGAAGCCTACGAGCAGTACTTC
CASQVLAGEAYEQYF
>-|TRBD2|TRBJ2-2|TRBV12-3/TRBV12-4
TGTGCCAGCAGCTCCACTAGCGTCGGGGAGCTGTTTTTT
CASSSTSVGELFF
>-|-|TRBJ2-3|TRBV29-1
TGCAGCGTTGAGGTACGAGGTACGCAGTATTTT
CSVEVRGTQYF
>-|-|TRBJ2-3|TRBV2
TGTGCCAGCAGTGAAGCGTACCTAGCATCAGATACGCAGTATTTT
CASSEAYLASDTQYF
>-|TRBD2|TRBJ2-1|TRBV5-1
TGCGCCAGCAGCTTGGTGGGACTAGCGAGTTGGGATGAGCAGTTCTTC
CASSLVGLASWDEQFF
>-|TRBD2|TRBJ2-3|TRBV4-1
TGCGCCAGCAGCCACACCACTAGCGGTCTCACAGATACGCAGTATTTT
CASSHTTSGLTDTQYF
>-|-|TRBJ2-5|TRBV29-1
TGCAGCGTTGACCGTTTTGCGGGGAGAACAGAGACCCAGTACTTC
CSVDRFAGRTETQYF
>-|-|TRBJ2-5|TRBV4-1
TGCGCCAGCAGCCAAGGTTGGGGCCTGGGGGAGACCCAGTACTTC
CASSQGWGLGETQYF
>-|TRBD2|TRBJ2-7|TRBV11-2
TGTGCCAGTCGGGGGGGCTCCGTCTACGAGCAGTACTTC
CASRGGSVYEQYF
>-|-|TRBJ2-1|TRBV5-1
TGCGCCAGCAGCTTTTCGGCTGCCTACAATGAGCAGTTCTTC
CASSFSAAYNEQFF
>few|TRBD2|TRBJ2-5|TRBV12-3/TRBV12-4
TGTGCCAGCAGTTTAGCGGGACTAGTAATTGAGACCCAGTACTTC
CASSLAGLVIETQYF
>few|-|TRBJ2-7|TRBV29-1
TGCAGCGTGCTACTAGCTGCCTACGAGCAGTACTTC
CSVLLAAYEQYF
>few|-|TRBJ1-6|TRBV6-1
TGTGCCAGCAGTGAGGAGACCTATTCACCCCTCCACTTT
CASSEETYSPLHF
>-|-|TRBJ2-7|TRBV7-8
TGTGCCAGCAGCTTAGCCGGGACGGGGGCCCACGAGCAGTACTTC
CASSLAGTGAHEQYF